Shown below are 23 T cell receptor beta chains from a single sample sequenced in a study of blood T cell repertoires in COVID-19. The assay was immunoSEQ multiplex PCR, and TCRdb's table has in-frame clones only and misses some. The data show approximately 270,000 clones, approximately 90% seen once. The sample comprised PBMCs or T cells enriched from blood (not recorded which). The receptor source for this set is a man aged 40-55 years who had been exposed to COVID-19.

This chain connects TRBV5-1 to TRBJ2-5; the match to TRBD1 covers 11 bases. Germline values: CDR1 SGHRS, CDR2 YFSETQ. With V trimmed by 2 bases and J by 8 bases, 5 bases remained unmatched. CDR3 length: 14 residues. CDR3 in amino acids: CASSLADRGRTQYF. The CDR3 nucleotides read TGCGCCAGCAGCTTAGCGGACAGGGGGCGCACCCAGTACTTC.

This clone has a handful of counts. The V call is TRBV10-3, the J call TRBJ2-1; a possible D gene is TRBD1 (5 bases). The CDR3 has 12 residues. V shed 2 bases and J shed 8 bases, with 7 bases lying between them. CDR1 and CDR2 from the germline V gene are ENHRY and SYGVKD. CDR3 residues: CAISERGYEQFF. As DNA, the CDR3 is TGTGCCATCAGTGAGAGGGGCTATGAGCAGTTCTTC.

This chain joins TRBV19 and TRBJ1-1; D call uncertain. The V gene's germline CDR1 is LNHDA and CDR2 SQIVND (reference sequence). V dropped 1 base and J dropped 1 base, with 7 bases sitting between them. CDR3 length equals 14 residues. The CDR3 reads CASSIGAGNTEAFF. CDR3 in DNA: TGTGCCAGTAGTATAGGGGCCGGGAACACTGAAGCTTTCTTT.

This rearrangement joins TRBV28 to TRBJ1-2; D perhaps matches TRBD1 (5 bases). The CDR3 covers 13 residues. Germline CDR1 reads MDHEN; CDR2 reads SYDVKM. V dropped 6 bases and J dropped 4 bases, with 12 bases sitting between them. CDR3 region: CASRTESGYGYTF. The CDR3 DNA sequence: TGTGCCAGCAGGACAGAGTCGGGCTATGGCTACACCTTC.

The genes are TRBV5-1 and TRBJ1-6; D is undetermined. The ends were cut back, 4 bases at V and 6 bases at J, with 11 bases in the middle. The CDR3 extends over 14 amino acids. The V gene's germline CDR1 is SGHRS and CDR2 YFSETQ. The CDR3 is CASSPPVANSPLHF. The CDR3 bases are TGCGCCAGCAGCCCCCCAGTGGCTAATTCACCCCTCCACTTT.

This sequence joins TRBV3-1 (or the pseudogene TRBV3-2) and TRBJ2-7, with 8 nucleotides matching TRBD1. Germline CDR1 and CDR2: LGHDT and YNNKEL (reference sequence). V lost 1 base and J lost 2; bases outside the gene matches: 7. The CDR3 extends over 16 amino acids. The CDR3 protein is CASSQVPGQAAYEQYF. CDR3 nucleotide sequence: TGTGCCAGCAGCCAAGTACCGGGACAGGCAGCCTACGAGCAGTACTTC.

CDR3 loop: CASSSGTGGSGNEQFF. In nucleotides, the CDR3 is TGTGCCAGCAGCTCGGGGACAGGGGGCAGTGGCAATGAGCAGTTCTTC. This chain uses TRBV5-4 with TRBJ2-1; 12 nucleotides line up with TRBD1. The germline V gene has CDR1 SGHNT and CDR2 YYREEE (reference sequence). The CDR3 spans 16 residues. J gave up 6 bases and V 3 bases, and 7 bases lay outside the gene matches. Together with reference TRBV5-4 and TRBJ2-1, the CDR3 gives the full variable domain: ETGVTQSPTHLIKTRGQQVTLRCSSQSGHNTVSWYQQALGQGPQFIFQYYREEENGRGNFPPRFSGLQFPNYSSELNVNALELDDSALYLCASSSGTGGSGNEQFFGPGTRLTVL.

The chain recombines TRBV10-1 with TRBJ1-2; possible D gene TRBD1, 6 bases. Trimming shortened V by 2 bases and J by 2 bases, and 6 bases separated the two germline ends. This CDR3 has 13 residues. The germline V gene has CDR1 WNHNN and CDR2 SYGVQD (reference sequence). CDR3 loop: CASSETGNYGYTF. The CDR3 DNA reads as TGCGCCAGCAGTGAGACAGGGAACTATGGCTACACCTTC.

The chain employs TRBV5-1 and TRBJ2-6; unclear D gene. Germline assignment: CDR1 SGHRS and CDR2 YFSETQ. This CDR3 contains 17 residues. V lost 3 bases, J lost 0 bases, and 13 bases lay in between. CDR3 DNA: TGCGCCAGCAGCTCCGGCGCACGGAGCTCTGGGGCCAACGTCCTGACTTTC. This codes for CASSSGARSSGANVLTF.

The chain combines TRBV6-5 with TRBJ1-1; tentatively, D is TRBD1 (6 bases). This CDR3 is 12 amino acids long. The V end was cut by 4 bases, the J end by 7 bases, with 10 bases between. The germline V gene encodes CDR1 MNHEY and CDR2 SVGAGI. The CDR3: CASSSGQNEAFF. The CDR3 DNA is TGTGCCAGCAGTTCTGGACAGAATGAAGCTTTCTTT.

The genes are TRBV12-2 and TRBJ1-2; the D call in the table, TRBD1, was not verified against the DNA. TRBV12-2 is a known pseudogene. The length of the CDR3 is 16 residues. CDR3 nucleotide sequence: TGTGCAAGTCGCTTGGCGAGACAGATAGTGCTCTATGGCTACACCTTC. It specifies CASRLARQIVLYGYTF.

The CDR3 bases are TGTGCCAGCAGCGCCAGTCCCGGGACAGGCGAAAAACTGTTTTTT. Translation gives CASSASPGTGEKLFF. V is TRBV9 and J is TRBJ1-4; 8 bases line up with TRBD1. The CDR3 sequence is 15 residues long. V dropped 3 bases and J dropped 8; count of bases not matched to a gene: 9. Germline assignment: CDR1 SGDLS and CDR2 YYNGEE. Full variable domain (rest looked up from reference TRBV9 and TRBJ1-4): DSGVTQTPKHLITATGQRVTLRCSPRSGDLSVYWYQQSLDQGLQFLIQYYNGEERAKGNILERFSAQQFPDLHSELNLSSLELGDSALYFCASSASPGTGEKLFFGSGTQLSVL.

The chain is built from TRBV2 and TRBJ2-2, with 9 nucleotides matching TRBD1. There are 14 residues in the CDR3. Trimming at V came to 4 bases and at J to 3 bases, leaving 0 bases not matched to a gene. The germline CDR1 and CDR2 sequences are SNHLY and FYNNEI. CDR3 nucleotide sequence: TGTGCCAGCAGTGGGACAGGGGACACCGGGGAGCTGTTTTTT. Translating gives CASSGTGDTGELFF.

The V gene is TRBV11-2, the J gene TRBJ1-1; possible D gene TRBD1, 6 bases. The CDR3 covers 17 residues. Germline values: CDR1 SGHAT, CDR2 FQNNGV. The V end lost 4 bases, the J end lost 1 base, and 19 bases lay between the germline ends. This CDR3 is CASSSIRGDRRNTEAFF. DNA of the CDR3: TGTGCCAGCAGCTCGATTAGGGGTGACAGGAGGAACACTGAAGCTTTCTTT.

This chain links TRBV7-8 with TRBJ2-1, with 10 nucleotides matching TRBD2. Germline assignment: CDR1 SGHVS and CDR2 FQNEAQ. J lost 7 bases, V lost 3 bases, and 21 bases had no gene match. The CDR3 extends over 20 amino acids. The DNA of the CDR3 is TGTGCCAGCAGCTTTTTCGCGCTGCTAGCGGGAGAGCGGATGGGGAATGAGCAGTTCTTC. It encodes CASSFFALLAGERMGNEQFF.

The V gene is TRBV9, the J gene TRBJ2-5; 10 nucleotides agree with TRBD2. Germline assignment: CDR1 SGDLS and CDR2 YYNGEE. With 4 bases clipped from V and 1 base from J, the junction kept 4 bases outside the gene matches. This CDR3 region has 15 residues. The CDR3 loop is CASSSSGSPQETQYF. In DNA, the CDR3 is TGTGCCAGCAGCTCTAGCGGGAGTCCCCAAGAGACCCAGTACTTC. Full variable domain (outside the CDR3, taken from reference TRBV9 and TRBJ2-5): DSGVTQTPKHLITATGQRVTLRCSPRSGDLSVYWYQQSLDQGLQFLIQYYNGEERAKGNILERFSAQQFPDLHSELNLSSLELGDSALYFCASSSSGSPQETQYFGPGTRLLVL.

The V call is TRBV9, the J call TRBJ2-4, with D tentatively TRBD2 (7 bases). This CDR3 contains 16 residues. The V end was cut by 0 bases, the J end by 6 bases, with 16 bases between. CDR1 is SGDLS and CDR2 is YYNGEE in the germline V gene. The CDR3 loop is CASSVGGGGPGNIQYF. CDR3 nucleotide sequence: TGTGCCAGCAGCGTAGGGGGCGGGGGCCCCGGAAACATTCAGTACTTC.

The chain joins TRBV19 to TRBJ2-5; D is ambiguous. Deletions cut 4 bases from V and 2 bases from J, with 17 bases between. Germline V gene data show CDR1 as LNHDA and CDR2 as SQIVND (reference sequence). The length of the CDR3 is 16 residues. The CDR3 nucleotides read TGTGCCAGTAGTAGAACTCTTCCGGAGATACAAGAGACCCAGTACTTC. It translates to CASSRTLPEIQETQYF.

This clone showed up just a few times. This sequence joins TRBV29-1 and TRBJ1-1; 9 nucleotides line up with TRBD1. Trimming took 7 bases from V and 8 from J; bases not matched to a gene: 2. The germline gives CDR1 SQVTM, CDR2 ANQGSEA. The CDR3 is 10 residues long. CDR3 residues: CSAGTGEAFF. The CDR3 nucleotides are TGCAGCGCTGGGACAGGGGAAGCTTTCTTT. The entire variable domain, with the rest obtained from reference TRBV29-1 and TRBJ1-1, is as follows: SAVISQKPSRDICQRGTSLTIQCQVDSQVTMMFWYRQQPGQSLTLIATANQGSEATYESGFVIDKFPISRPNLTFSTLTVSNMSPEDSSIYLCSAGTGEAFFGQGTRLTVV.

The chain is built from TRBV7-3 and TRBJ2-2, with 9 bases aligning to TRBD1. Germline lookup yields CDR1 SGHTA and CDR2 FQGTGA. This CDR3 is built from 17 residues. V gave up 0 bases and J gave up 7 bases; unmatched junction bases: 9. The DNA for the CDR3 is TGTGCCAGCAGCTTAACTGGACAGGGGTCTTCGAGCGGGGAGCTGTTTTTT. Protein product: CASSLTGQGSSSGELFF. The full variable domain, its missing parts supplied by reference TRBV7-3 and TRBJ2-2, is GAGVSQTPSNKVTEKGKYVELRCDPISGHTALYWYRQSLGQGPEFLIYFQGTGAADDSGLPNDRFFAVRPEGSVSTLKIQRTERGDSAVYLCASSLTGQGSSSGELFFGEGSRLTVL.

The J gene is TRBJ1-5, the V gene TRBV2, with D perhaps TRBD1 (5 bases). The germline V gene has CDR1 SNHLY and CDR2 FYNNEI. The CDR3 extends over 14 amino acids. Deletions cut 6 bases from V and 7 bases from J, with 16 bases between. The CDR3 is CASSYTGQRQPQHF. CDR3 DNA: TGTGCCAGCAGCTACACAGGCCAGAGGCAGCCCCAGCATTTT.

Regarding this clone: Other DNA sequences in the same sample also yield this CDR3. The chain joins TRBV7-2 to TRBJ1-5; TRBD1 aligns across 8 bases. Losses at the gene ends were 5 bases for V and 6 bases for J; bases not matched to a gene: 3. Germline V gives CDR1 SGHTA, CDR2 FQGNSA. The CDR3 has 13 amino acids. The CDR3 spells CASSLDRVQPQHF. As DNA, the CDR3 is TGTGCCAGCAGCCTGGACAGGGTTCAGCCCCAGCATTTT.

The chain carries TRBV5-1 and TRBJ2-3, with 9 nucleotides matching TRBD2. Unmatched junction bases numbered 7, after V lost 6 bases and J lost 5 bases. CDR1 and CDR2 from the germline V gene are SGHRS and YFSETQ. The length of the CDR3 is 14 residues. The CDR3 loop reads CASIGVAGEDTQYF. The CDR3, as DNA: TGCGCCAGCATCGGGGTAGCGGGAGAAGATACGCAGTATTTT. The variable domain in full, with the rest retrieved from reference TRBV5-1 and TRBJ2-3, is KAGVTQTPRYLIKTRGQQVTLSCSPISGHRSVSWYQQTPGQGLQFLFEYFSETQRNKGNFPGRFSGRQFSNSRSEMNVSTLELGDSALYLCASIGVAGEDTQYFGPGTRLTVL.